The sequence of this T cell receptor (beta chain) was determined in a study of long-term antiretroviral therapy in people with HIV. Run at survey level, the immunoSEQ assay was version v3.0. Profiling relied on immunoSEQ multiplex PCR, and the TCRdb table lists in-frame clones only, not all of them. The table shows more than 20,000 clones, with approximately 80% occurring only once. CDR3 length equals 16 residues. CDR1 and CDR2 (germline): SGHVS, FQNEAQ. V was pared by 1 base and J by 1 base, with 14 bases between. This sequence joins TRBV7-8 and TRBJ2-7; a possible D gene is TRBD1 (5 bases). The origin of this receptor is a young man with HIV. Sequencing used unsorted PBMCs, obtained 4.4 years after starting antiretroviral therapy. CDR3: CASSLEGFLLSYEQYF. The CDR3 nucleotides read TGTGCCAGCAGCTTAGAGGGGTTCTTGCTATCCTACGAGCAGTACTTC.